These T cell receptor beta chains were read from a single sample in a study of T cells in Graves' hyperthyroidism and ophthalmopathy. MiXCR, applied by TCRdb to the multiplex PCR reads, yields one record per CDR3 protein. The sample contains around 560,000 distinct CDR3 sequences, roughly 17% of which appear only once. Sequenced input: blood. Receptor source: a young woman with Graves' hyperthyroidism. Each CDR3 is given with its conserved first and last residue. The D gene is left open where the match is weak. Size values are once, few and many counts, or a class for expanded clones, and some rows have none.

D	size	J	V	CDR3	DNA
-	many	TRBJ2-3	TRBV11-2	CASSLRTLEWINTQYF	TGTGCCAGCAGCTTACGGACCCTTGAGTGGATCAATACGCAGTATTTT
TRBD2	many	TRBJ2-1	TRBV29-1	CSVMTAAGVSYNEQFF	TGCAGCGTTATGACGGCAGCGGGGGTCTCCTACAATGAGCAGTTCTTC
-	many	TRBJ2-7	TRBV28	CASSFSGGFYEQYF	TGTGCCAGCAGTTTCTCTGGGGGCTTCTACGAGCAGTACTTC
TRBD2	few	TRBJ2-2	TRBV6-1	CASSSNAGVNTGELFF	TGTGCCAGCAGTTCTAATGCGGGGGTGAACACCGGGGAGCTGTTTTTT
-	many	TRBJ2-2	TRBV20-1	CSARVYGPNTGELFF	TGCAGTGCTAGAGTTTACGGCCCGAACACCGGGGAGCTGTTTTTT
TRBD2	few	TRBJ2-1	TRBV6-1	CASSPLRGGRLNEQFF	TGTGCCAGCAGCCCGTTGCGGGGGGGCCGGCTCAATGAGCAGTTCTTC
-	few	TRBJ1-6	TRBV6-2/TRBV6-3	CASSPEGPRGSPLHF	TGTGCCAGCAGCCCCGAAGGGCCACGGGGATCACCCCTCCACTTT
-	many	TRBJ1-1	TRBV12-3/TRBV12-4	CASSLNVGGTEAFF	TGTGCCAGCAGTTTAAATGTGGGGGGCACTGAAGCTTTCTTT
-	-	TRBJ2-1	TRBV5-1	CASSLAGGDRQGSWNEQFF	TGCGCCAGCAGCTTGGCCGGAGGGGATAGACAGGGATCATGGAATGAGCAGTTCTTC
-	many	TRBJ2-7	TRBV12-3/TRBV12-4	CASTTGYEQYF	TGTGCCAGCACTACGGGCTACGAGCAGTACTTC
TRBD2	many	TRBJ2-7	TRBV28	CASSKGPSGTSLYEQYF	TGTGCCAGCAGTAAAGGGCCATCCGGGACTAGTTTATACGAGCAGTACTTC
TRBD1	many	TRBJ2-1	TRBV27	CASSRQGARIYEQFF	TGTGCCAGCAGCCGACAGGGGGCGCGTATCTATGAGCAGTTCTTC
-	many	TRBJ2-7	TRBV6-1	CASSLTGTALYEQYF	TGTGCCAGCAGTCTAACCGGGACGGCCCTCTACGAGCAGTACTTC
-	many	TRBJ2-5	TRBV12-3/TRBV12-4	CASSLGSGLVKTQYF	TGTGCCAGCAGTTTAGGTTCAGGGTTGGTAAAGACCCAGTACTTC
TRBD1	-	TRBJ2-7	TRBV6-1	CASSYWTGDTYEQYF	TGTGCCAGCAGTTATTGGACAGGGGACACCTACGAGCAGTACTTC
TRBD2	many	TRBJ2-1	TRBV12-3/TRBV12-4	CASRALAGVYNEQFF	TGTGCCAGCAGAGCCCTAGCGGGGGTCTACAATGAGCAGTTCTTC
TRBD2	many	TRBJ2-7	TRBV3-1	CASSHGTMSRSQYF	TGTGCCAGCAGCCACGGGACTATGAGTCGGTCGCAGTACTTC
-	many	TRBJ2-5	TRBV2	CASSEERGPEGKETQYF	TGTGCCAGCAGTGAAGAAAGGGGTCCCGAGGGCAAAGAGACCCAGTACTTC
TRBD1	many	TRBJ2-5	TRBV2	CASSGGQGGDF	TGTGCCAGCAGCGGCGGACAGGGTGGAGACTTC
-	few	TRBJ1-3	TRBV7-2	CASSVGVGPGNTIYF	TGTGCCAGCAGCGTAGGGGTGGGTCCGGGAAACACCATATATTTT
-	-	TRBJ2-7	TRBV6-5	CASSYSRAGFYEQYF	TGTGCCAGCAGTTACTCGAGGGCCGGGTTTTACGAGCAGTACTTC
TRBD2	-	TRBJ2-1	TRBV15	CATRDSGSGAEDEQFF	TGTGCCACCCGTGATAGCGGGAGTGGGGCTGAGGATGAGCAGTTCTTC
-	few	TRBJ2-7	TRBV7-2	CASSPFYGEQYF	TGTGCCAGCAGCCCTTTTTATGGCGAGCAGTACTTC
TRBD2	many	TRBJ2-1	TRBV12-3/TRBV12-4	CASSHILLRPSGTLRSNNEQFF	TGTGCCAGCAGCCATATTCTGCTTCGGCCTAGCGGGACCCTCCGGAGCAACAATGAGCAGTTCTTC
TRBD2	many	TRBJ2-7	TRBV7-2	CASSPRTSGGQVEQYF	TGTGCCAGCAGCCCCCGGACTAGCGGGGGGCAGGTAGAGCAGTACTTC
-	few	TRBJ2-7	TRBV20-1	CSARGLESSYEQYF	TGCAGTGCTAGAGGGTTAGAGAGCTCCTACGAGCAGTACTTC
-	-	TRBJ1-4	TRBV6-1	CASSEARGPREKLFF	TGTGCCAGCAGTGAAGCGAGGGGTCCCAGGGAAAAACTGTTTTTT
-	-	TRBJ2-1	TRBV5-1	CASSQDTISYNEQFF	TGCGCCAGCAGCCAGGACACTATCTCCTACAATGAGCAGTTCTTC
TRBD2	-	TRBJ2-1	TRBV9	CASSVQAGNNEQFF	TGTGCCAGCAGCGTTCAAGCGGGAAACAATGAGCAGTTCTTC
TRBD2	many	TRBJ2-7	TRBV7-2	CASSLAYGGASGEQYF	TGTGCCAGCAGCTTAGCGTACGGGGGGGCCTCAGGCGAGCAGTACTTC
TRBD2	few	TRBJ2-5	TRBV3-1	CASSQWRGGRPETQYF	TGTGCCAGCAGCCAGTGGCGGGGGGGCCGTCCAGAGACCCAGTACTTC
-	many	TRBJ1-1	TRBV5-4	CASSSPGNTEAFF	TGTGCCAGCAGCTCCCCCGGGAACACTGAAGCTTTCTTT
-	many	TRBJ2-7	TRBV30	CAWSTRVTGEQYF	TGTGCCTGGAGTACGAGGGTGACGGGGGAGCAGTACTTC
TRBD2	many	TRBJ2-1	TRBV6-2/TRBV6-3	CASSDPLAGDYNEQFF	TGTGCCAGCAGTGATCCTCTAGCGGGGGATTACAATGAGCAGTTCTTC
TRBD2	-	TRBJ2-2	TRBV18	CASSPISGDPELFF	TGTGCCAGCTCACCTATTAGCGGGGACCCGGAGCTGTTTTTT
TRBD1	many	TRBJ2-7	TRBV18	CASSPMGQYYEQYF	TGTGCCAGCTCACCAATGGGACAGTACTACGAGCAGTACTTC
-	few	TRBJ1-5	TRBV6-2/TRBV6-3	CASSYSGAQPQHF	TGTGCCAGCAGTTACTCAGGGGCTCAGCCCCAGCATTTT
-	few	TRBJ1-1	TRBV6-2/TRBV6-3	CASSYSRANAEAFF	TGTGCCAGCAGTTACTCGCGGGCGAATGCTGAAGCTTTCTTT
TRBD2	many	TRBJ2-7	TRBV29-1	CSALSGTTYEQYF	TGCAGCGCTCTTAGCGGGACCACCTACGAGCAGTACTTC
TRBD1	many	TRBJ1-5	TRBV15	CATSRATGRYQPQHF	TGTGCCACCAGCAGAGCGACAGGGCGGTATCAGCCCCAGCATTTT
-	-	TRBJ2-7	TRBV18	CASSPPTGTPYEQYF	TGTGCCAGCTCACCACCTACCGGGACACCCTACGAGCAGTACTTC
TRBD2	many	TRBJ2-1	TRBV18	CASSGLAGDNEQFF	TGTGCCAGCTCGGGACTAGCGGGAGACAATGAGCAGTTCTTC
TRBD2	-	TRBJ2-3	TRBV6-5	CASSYRSGVADTQYF	TGTGCCAGCAGTTATCGTAGCGGGGTAGCAGATACGCAGTATTTT
-	many	TRBJ2-3	TRBV7-8	CASSSRPGSTDTQYF	TGTGCCAGCAGCTCCCGGCCAGGAAGCACAGATACGCAGTATTTT
-	many	TRBJ2-3	TRBV12-3/TRBV12-4	CASSLEALKRSGTDTQYF	TGTGCCAGCAGTTTAGAGGCCCTCAAGCGATCTGGCACAGATACGCAGTATTTT
TRBD1	few	TRBJ2-3	TRBV6-1	CASSRRQGSPDTQYF	TGTGCCAGCAGCAGAAGACAGGGTAGCCCAGATACGCAGTATTTT
-	-	TRBJ1-6	TRBV2	CASSEAAARSLHF	TGTGCCAGCAGTGAAGCGGCCGCTAGGTCCCTCCACTTT
-	few	TRBJ2-1	TRBV5-1	CASSHSFEGINEQFF	TGCGCCAGCAGCCACTCCTTCGAGGGCATCAATGAGCAGTTCTTC
-	-	TRBJ2-3	TRBV4-2	CASSRELTGGTDTQYF	TGTGCCAGCAGCCGGGAACTTACGGGGGGCACAGATACGCAGTATTTT
TRBD1	many	TRBJ1-3	TRBV7-2	CASSGYRGRTGNTIYF	TGTGCCAGCAGCGGGTACAGGGGAAGAACTGGAAACACCATATATTTT
-	few	TRBJ2-1	TRBV10-1	CASSESKVNEQFF	TGCGCCAGCAGTGAGTCTAAGGTCAATGAGCAGTTCTTC
-	-	TRBJ2-5	TRBV30	CAWGKGGPTETQYF	TGTGCCTGGGGGAAGGGCGGGCCGACAGAGACCCAGTACTTC
-	-	TRBJ2-7	TRBV9	CASSVELGRAVYEQYF	TGTGCCAGCAGCGTAGAGCTGGGCAGGGCCGTCTACGAGCAGTACTTC
-	-	TRBJ2-2	TRBV6-1	CANSAVAGELFF	TGTGCCAACAGTGCCGTAGCGGGGGAGCTGTTTTTT
-	-	TRBJ2-1	TRBV10-3	CAISVDAYNEQFF	TGTGCCATCAGTGTAGATGCCTACAATGAGCAGTTCTTC
-	few	TRBJ1-2	TRBV29-1	CSVEDPGLLHYGYTF	TGCAGCGTTGAAGATCCCGGCCTACTCCACTATGGCTACACCTTC